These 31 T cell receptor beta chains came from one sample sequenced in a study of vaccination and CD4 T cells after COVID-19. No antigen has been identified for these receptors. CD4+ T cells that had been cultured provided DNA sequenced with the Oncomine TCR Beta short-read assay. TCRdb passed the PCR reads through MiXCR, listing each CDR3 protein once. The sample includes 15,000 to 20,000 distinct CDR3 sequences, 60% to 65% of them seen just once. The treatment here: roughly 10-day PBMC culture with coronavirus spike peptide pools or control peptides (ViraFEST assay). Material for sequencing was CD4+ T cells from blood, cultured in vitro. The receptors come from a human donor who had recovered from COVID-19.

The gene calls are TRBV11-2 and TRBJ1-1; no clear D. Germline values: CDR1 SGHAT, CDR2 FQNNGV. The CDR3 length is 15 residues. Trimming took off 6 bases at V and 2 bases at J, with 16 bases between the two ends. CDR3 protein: CASSLTGISNTEAFF. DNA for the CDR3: TGTGCCAGCAGTTTAACGGGCATTAGTAACACTGAAGCTTTCTTT.

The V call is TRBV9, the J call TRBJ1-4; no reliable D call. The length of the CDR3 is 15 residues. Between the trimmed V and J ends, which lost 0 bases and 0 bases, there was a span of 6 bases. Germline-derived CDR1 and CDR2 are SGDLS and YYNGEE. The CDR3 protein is CASSVDTATNEKLFF. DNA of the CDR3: TGTGCCAGCAGCGTAGACACGGCAACTAATGAAAAACTGTTTTTT.

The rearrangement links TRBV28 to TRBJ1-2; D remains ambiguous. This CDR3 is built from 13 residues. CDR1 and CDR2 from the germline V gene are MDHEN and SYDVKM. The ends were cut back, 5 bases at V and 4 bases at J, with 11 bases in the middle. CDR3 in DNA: TGTGCCAGCAGTCCCCCCCCTCCCTATGGCTACACCTTC. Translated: CASSPPPPYGYTF.

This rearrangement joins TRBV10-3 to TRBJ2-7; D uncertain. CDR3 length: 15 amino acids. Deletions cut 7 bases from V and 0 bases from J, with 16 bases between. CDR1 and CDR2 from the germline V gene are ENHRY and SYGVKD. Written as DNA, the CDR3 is TGTGCCATCATACGGGCAGAGCATCGCTCCTACGAGCAGTACTTC. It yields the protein CAIIRAEHRSYEQYF.

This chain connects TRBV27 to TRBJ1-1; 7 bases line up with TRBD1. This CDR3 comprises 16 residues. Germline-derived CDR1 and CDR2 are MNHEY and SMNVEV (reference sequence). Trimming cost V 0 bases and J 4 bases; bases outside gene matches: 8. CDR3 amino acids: CASSLSAGQGGTEAFF. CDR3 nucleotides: TGTGCCAGCAGTTTATCGGCGGGGCAGGGGGGCACTGAAGCTTTCTTT.

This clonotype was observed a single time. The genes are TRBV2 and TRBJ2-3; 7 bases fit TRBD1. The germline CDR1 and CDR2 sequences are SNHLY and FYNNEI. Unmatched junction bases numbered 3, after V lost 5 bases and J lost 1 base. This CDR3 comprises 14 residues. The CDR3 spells CASSSGTGTDTQYF. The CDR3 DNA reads TGTGCCAGCAGTTCCGGGACAGGCACAGATACGCAGTATTTT.

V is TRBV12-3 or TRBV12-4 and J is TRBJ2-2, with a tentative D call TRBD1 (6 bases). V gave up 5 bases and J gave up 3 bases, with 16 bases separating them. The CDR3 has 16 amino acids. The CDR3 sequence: CASSPPNRDDTGELFF. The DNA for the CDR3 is TGTGCCAGCAGTCCCCCCAACAGGGACGACACCGGGGAGCTGTTTTTT.

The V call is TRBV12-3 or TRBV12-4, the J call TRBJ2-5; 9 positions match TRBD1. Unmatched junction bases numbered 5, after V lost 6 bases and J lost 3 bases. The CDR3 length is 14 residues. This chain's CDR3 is CASSQGTGKETQYF. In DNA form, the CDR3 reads TGTGCCAGCAGCCAAGGGACAGGGAAAGAGACCCAGTACTTC.

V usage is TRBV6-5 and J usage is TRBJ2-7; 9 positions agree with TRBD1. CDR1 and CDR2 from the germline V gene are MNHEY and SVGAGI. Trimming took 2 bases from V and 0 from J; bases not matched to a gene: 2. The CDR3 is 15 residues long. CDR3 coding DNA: TGTGCCAGCAGTTACGGGGGACAGGGCTCCTACGAGCAGTACTTC. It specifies CASSYGGQGSYEQYF.

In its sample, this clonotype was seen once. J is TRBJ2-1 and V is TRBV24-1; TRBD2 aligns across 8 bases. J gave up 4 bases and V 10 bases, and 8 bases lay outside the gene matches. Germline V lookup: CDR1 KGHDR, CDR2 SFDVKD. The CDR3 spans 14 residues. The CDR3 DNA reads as TGTGCCACTCGGACAGCGGGAGCTTACAATGAGCAGTTCTTC. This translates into CATRTAGAYNEQFF.

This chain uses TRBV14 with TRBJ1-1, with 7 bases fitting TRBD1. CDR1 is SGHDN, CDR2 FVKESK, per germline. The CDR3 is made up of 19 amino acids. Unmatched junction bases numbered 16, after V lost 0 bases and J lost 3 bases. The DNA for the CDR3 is TGTGCCAGCAGCCAAGACGCGACAGGGTTTTCTATAAAGGACACTGAAGCTTTCTTT. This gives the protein CASSQDATGFSIKDTEAFF.

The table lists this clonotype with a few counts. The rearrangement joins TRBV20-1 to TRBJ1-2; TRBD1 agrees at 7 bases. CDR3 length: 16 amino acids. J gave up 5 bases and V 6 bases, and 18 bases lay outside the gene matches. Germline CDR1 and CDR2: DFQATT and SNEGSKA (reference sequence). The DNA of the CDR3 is TGCAGTGCCATAGGGGTAGACAGGGATATTGGGTATGGCTACACCTTC. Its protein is CSAIGVDRDIGYGYTF.

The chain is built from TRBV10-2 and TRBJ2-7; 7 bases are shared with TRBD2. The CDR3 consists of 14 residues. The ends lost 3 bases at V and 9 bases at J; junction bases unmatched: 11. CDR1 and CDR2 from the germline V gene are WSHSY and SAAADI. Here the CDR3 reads CASSDGGSFKGQYF. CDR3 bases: TGCGCCAGCAGTGACGGCGGGAGTTTTAAAGGGCAGTACTTC.

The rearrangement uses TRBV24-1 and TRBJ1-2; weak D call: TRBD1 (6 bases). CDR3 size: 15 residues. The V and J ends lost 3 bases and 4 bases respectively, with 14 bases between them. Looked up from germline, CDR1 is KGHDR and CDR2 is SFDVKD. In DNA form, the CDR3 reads TGTGCCACCAGTGATGTCGGGACATCAAGCTATGGCTACACCTTC. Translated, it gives CATSDVGTSSYGYTF.

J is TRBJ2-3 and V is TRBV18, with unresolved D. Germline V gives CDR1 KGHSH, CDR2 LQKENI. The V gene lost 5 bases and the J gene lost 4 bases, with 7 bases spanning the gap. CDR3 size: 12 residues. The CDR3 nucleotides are TGTGCCAGCTCAGAAAGGGCAGATACGCAGTATTTT. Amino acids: CASSERADTQYF.

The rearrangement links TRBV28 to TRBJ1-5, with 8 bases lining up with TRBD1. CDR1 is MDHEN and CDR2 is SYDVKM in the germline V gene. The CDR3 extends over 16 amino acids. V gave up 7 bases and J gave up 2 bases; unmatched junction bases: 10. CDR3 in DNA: TGTGCCAGCACCCAAACCTTGACAGGGGGCAATCAGCCCCAGCATTTT. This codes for CASTQTLTGGNQPQHF.

CDR3 coding DNA: TGTGCCATCAGCCTACAGGGAGACAATGAGCAGTTCTTC. Encoded protein: CAISLQGDNEQFF. V usage is TRBV10-3 and J usage is TRBJ2-1, with D possibly TRBD1 on 6 matching bases. V was pared by 6 bases and J by 5 bases, with 11 bases between. This CDR3 is 13 amino acids long. CDR1 and CDR2 (germline): ENHRY, SYGVKD.

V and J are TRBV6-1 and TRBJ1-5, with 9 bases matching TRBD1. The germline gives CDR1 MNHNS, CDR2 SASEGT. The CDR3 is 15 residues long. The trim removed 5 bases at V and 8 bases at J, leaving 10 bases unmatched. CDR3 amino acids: CASSLGQGKGEPQHF. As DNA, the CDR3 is TGTGCCAGCAGTCTAGGACAGGGGAAAGGGGAGCCCCAGCATTTT.

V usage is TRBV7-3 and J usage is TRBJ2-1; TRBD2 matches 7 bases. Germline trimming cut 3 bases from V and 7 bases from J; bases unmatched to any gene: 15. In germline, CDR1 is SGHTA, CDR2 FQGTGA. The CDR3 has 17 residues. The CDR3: CASSLDGTGTKGNEQFF. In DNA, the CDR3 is TGTGCCAGCAGCTTGGATGGGACCGGGACTAAGGGTAATGAGCAGTTCTTC.

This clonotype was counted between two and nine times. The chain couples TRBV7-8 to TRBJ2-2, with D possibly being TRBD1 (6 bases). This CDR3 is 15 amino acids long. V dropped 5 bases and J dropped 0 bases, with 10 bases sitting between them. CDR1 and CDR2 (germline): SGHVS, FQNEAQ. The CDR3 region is CASSMGQANTGELFF. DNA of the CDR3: TGTGCCAGCAGCATGGGACAAGCGAACACCGGGGAGCTGTTTTTT.

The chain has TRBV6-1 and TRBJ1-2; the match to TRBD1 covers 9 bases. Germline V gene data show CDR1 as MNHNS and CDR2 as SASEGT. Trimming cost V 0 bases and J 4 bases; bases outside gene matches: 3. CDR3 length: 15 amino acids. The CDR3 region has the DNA TGTGCCAGCAGTGAAGCTTGGGACAGGGTCTATGGCTACACCTTC. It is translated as CASSEAWDRVYGYTF.

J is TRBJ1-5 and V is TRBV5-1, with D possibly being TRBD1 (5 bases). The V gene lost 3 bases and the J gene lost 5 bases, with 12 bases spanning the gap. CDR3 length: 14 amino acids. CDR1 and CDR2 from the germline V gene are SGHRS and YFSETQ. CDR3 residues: CASSWGGVDQPQHF. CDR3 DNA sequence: TGCGCCAGCAGCTGGGGAGGGGTAGATCAGCCCCAGCATTTT.

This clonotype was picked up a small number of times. CDR3 loop: CASEAGDRRSYGYTF. The CDR3 DNA follows: TGTGCCAGCGAGGCTGGTGACAGGCGAAGCTATGGCTACACCTTC. The chain joins TRBV11-3 to TRBJ1-2; tentative D call: TRBD1 (6 bases). Germline V gene sequence: CDR1 SGHNT, CDR2 YENEEA. The CDR3 is 15 residues long. V shed 8 bases and J shed 4 bases, with 20 bases lying between them.

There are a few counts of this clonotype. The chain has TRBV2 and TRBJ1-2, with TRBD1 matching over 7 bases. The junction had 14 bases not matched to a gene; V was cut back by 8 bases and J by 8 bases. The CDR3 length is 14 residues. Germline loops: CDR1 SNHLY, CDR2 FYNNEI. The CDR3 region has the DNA TGTGCCAGCGGGGAGGACAGGAGAGCGGACGGCTACACCTTC. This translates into CASGEDRRADGYTF.

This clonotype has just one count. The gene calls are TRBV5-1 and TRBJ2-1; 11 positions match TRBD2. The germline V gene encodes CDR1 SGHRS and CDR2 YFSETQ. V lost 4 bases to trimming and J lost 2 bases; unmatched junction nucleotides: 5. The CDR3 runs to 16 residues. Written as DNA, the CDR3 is TGCGCCAGCAGCCCGGGACTAGCGGAGACCTACAATGAGCAGTTCTTC. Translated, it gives CASSPGLAETYNEQFF.

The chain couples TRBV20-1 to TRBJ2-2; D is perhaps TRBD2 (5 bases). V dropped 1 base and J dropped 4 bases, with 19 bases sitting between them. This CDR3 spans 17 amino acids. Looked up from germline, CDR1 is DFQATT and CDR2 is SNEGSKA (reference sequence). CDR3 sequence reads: CSARGPQRPWATGELFF. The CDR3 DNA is TGCAGTGCTAGAGGTCCGCAGCGGCCGTGGGCCACCGGGGAGCTGTTTTTT.

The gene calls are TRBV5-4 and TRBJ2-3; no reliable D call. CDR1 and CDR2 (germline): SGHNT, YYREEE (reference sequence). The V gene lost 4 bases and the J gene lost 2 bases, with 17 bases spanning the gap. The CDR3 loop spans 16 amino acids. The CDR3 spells CASSATRPPITDTQYF. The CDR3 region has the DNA TGTGCCAGCAGCGCGACAAGACCTCCGATCACAGATACGCAGTATTTT.

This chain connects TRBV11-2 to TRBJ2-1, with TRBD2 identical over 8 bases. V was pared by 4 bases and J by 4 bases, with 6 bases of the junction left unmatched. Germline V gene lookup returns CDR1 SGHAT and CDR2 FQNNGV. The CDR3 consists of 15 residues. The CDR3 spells CASSSLAGLYNEQFF. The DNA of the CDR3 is TGTGCCAGCAGCTCCCTAGCGGGCCTATACAATGAGCAGTTCTTC. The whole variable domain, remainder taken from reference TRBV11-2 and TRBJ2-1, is EAGVAQSPRYKIIEKRQSVAFWCNPISGHATLYWYQQILGQGPKLLIQFQNNGVVDDSQLPKDRFSAERLKGVDSTLKIQPAKLEDSAVYLCASSSLAGLYNEQFFGPGTRLTVL.

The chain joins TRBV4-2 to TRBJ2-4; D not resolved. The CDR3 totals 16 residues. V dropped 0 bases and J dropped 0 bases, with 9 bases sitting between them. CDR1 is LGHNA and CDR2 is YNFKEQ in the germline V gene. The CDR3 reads CASSQEAQLAKNIQYF. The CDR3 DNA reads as TGTGCCAGCAGCCAAGAGGCACAGCTAGCCAAAAACATTCAGTACTTC.

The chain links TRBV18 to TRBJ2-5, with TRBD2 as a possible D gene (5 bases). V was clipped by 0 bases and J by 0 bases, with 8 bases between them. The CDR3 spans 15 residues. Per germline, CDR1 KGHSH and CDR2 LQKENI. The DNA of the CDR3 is TGTGCCAGCTCACCACCGTCCGGGGACCAAGAGACCCAGTACTTC. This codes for CASSPPSGDQETQYF.

The CDR3 protein is CASSSTTSGNTGELFF. The CDR3 nucleotides are TGTGCCAGCAGCTCAACGACTAGCGGGAACACCGGGGAGCTGTTTTTT. This rearrangement joins TRBV7-7 to TRBJ2-2; 9 bases agree with TRBD2. CDR3 length equals 16 residues. J gave up 1 base and V 4 bases, and 4 bases lay outside the gene matches. The germline V gene has CDR1 SSHAT and CDR2 FNYEAQ (reference sequence).